The entry below gives a single T cell receptor beta chain sequence along with its context. The data derive from a study of blood T cell repertoires in COVID-19. At the level of the study: COVID-19 samples, acute and convalescent, were from the United States, Italy and Spain.

TCRdb's copy holds only in-frame clones and misses some; the assay was immunoSEQ multiplex PCR. The data contain around 100,000 clones, approximately 83% of them singletons. Germline values: CDR1 SGHTA, CDR2 FQGNSA. This CDR3 spans 14 amino acids. The trim removed 5 bases at V and 0 bases at J, leaving 3 bases unmatched. The TCR comes from a man aged 55-75 years with acute or convalescent COVID-19. The sequenced material came from peripheral blood. V is TRBV7-2 and J is TRBJ1-1; 7 bases match TRBD1. CDR3 sequence: CASSLQGMNTEAFF. The CDR3, as DNA: TGTGCCAGCAGCCTACAGGGGATGAACACTGAAGCTTTCTTT.